Below are 20 T cell receptor beta chains sequenced from a single sample in a study of blood T cell repertoires in COVID-19. Clones were read by immunoSEQ multiplex PCR, and TCRdb kept only the in-frame ones, dropping some. Of some 390,000 clones in the sample, over 75% are singletons; the top ten hold roughly 1.1%. The sample consisted of PBMCs or T cells enriched from blood (not recorded which). These receptor sequences come from a man aged 30 to 39 who had recovered from COVID-19.

The gene calls are TRBV30 and TRBJ1-2; D uncertain. Looked up from germline, CDR1 is GTSNPN and CDR2 is SVGIG (reference sequence). The CDR3 is 15 amino acids. Trimming cost V 3 bases and J 4 bases, with 18 bases left between them. The CDR3 loop reads CAWRYLPGPSYGYTF. DNA for the CDR3: TGTGCCTGGAGATACCTCCCGGGTCCTTCCTATGGCTACACCTTC.

Comment on this clone: One end of the junction does not line up with germline, which may come from a read error. The J gene is TRBJ2-7, the V gene TRBV11-1, with D perhaps matching TRBD1 (6 bases). The CDR3 has 12 amino acids. Germline V gene sequence: CDR1 SGHAT, CDR2 FQDESV (reference sequence). For the CDR3, the DNA is TGTGCCAGCAGCTTATCGCAAACAGGGATGAACTTC. Translating gives CASSLSQTGMNF.

V gene TRBV5-1 combines with J gene TRBJ2-7; 11 bases agree with TRBD2. Germline values: CDR1 SGHRS, CDR2 YFSETQ. V trimming: 0 bases; J trimming: 7 bases; junction bases outside the gene matches: 3. CDR3 length equals 14 residues. The CDR3 protein is CASSLVLAGEEQYF. The CDR3 DNA reads as TGCGCCAGCAGCTTGGTACTAGCGGGAGAGGAGCAGTACTTC.

The genes are TRBV6-2 or TRBV6-3 and TRBJ2-2; D call uncertain. The CDR3 spans 14 residues. V lost 2 bases, J lost 6 bases, and 10 bases lay in between. Germline CDR1 MNHEY, CDR2 SVGEGT. The CDR3 reads CASSYVLEAGELFF. DNA for the CDR3: TGTGCCAGCAGTTACGTGCTTGAGGCCGGGGAGCTGTTTTTT.

The rearrangement joins TRBV6-5 to TRBJ2-5, with 9 bases matching TRBD2. V was pared by 0 bases and J by 7 bases, with 9 bases of the junction left unmatched. The CDR3 loop spans 16 amino acids. Germline loops: CDR1 MNHEY, CDR2 SVGAGI. The CDR3 nucleotides read TGTGCCAGCAGTTACTCCCCCCTAGCGGGACTGGGGACCCAGTACTTC. It codes for CASSYSPLAGLGTQYF.

The chain joins TRBV18 to TRBJ1-5; D might be TRBD1 (6 bases). Between the trimmed V and J ends, which lost 5 bases and 6 bases, there was a span of 17 bases. Per germline, CDR1 KGHSH and CDR2 LQKENI. The CDR3 covers 15 residues. In DNA, the CDR3 is TGTGCCAGCTCAACACGTGGGGGCGTAGGTCAGCCCCAGCATTTT. Translation: CASSTRGGVGQPQHF.

The V and J genes are TRBV15 and TRBJ2-3; perhaps TRBD2 as D (6 bases). The length of the CDR3 is 16 residues. Germline V CDR1 and CDR2: LNHNV, YYDKDF (reference sequence). Trimming left V 0 bases short and J 1 base short, with 11 bases between. CDR3 loop: CATSRDQPSGTDTQYF. The DNA of the CDR3 is TGTGCCACCAGCAGAGACCAGCCTAGCGGCACAGATACGCAGTATTTT.

The V call is TRBV19, the J call TRBJ2-1; 7 bases are a match to TRBD2. Germline CDR1 is LNHDA and CDR2 is SQIVND (reference sequence). This CDR3 region has 15 residues. The J segment lost 2 bases and the V segment lost 2 bases, leaving 3 bases of the junction unmatched. The CDR3: CASSIRSGTYNEQFF. The CDR3 nucleotides are TGTGCCAGTAGTATAAGGAGCGGGACCTACAATGAGCAGTTCTTC.

This clone has a single count. CDR3 DNA: TGTGCCAGCAGCCAGGGACAGGGGGTCACCGGGGAGCTGTTTTTT. Protein: CASSQGQGVTGELFF. The chain employs TRBV5-4 and TRBJ2-2, with 11 bases matching TRBD1. Germline V CDR1 and CDR2: SGHNT, YYREEE (reference sequence). This CDR3 spans 15 amino acids. V was clipped by 4 bases and J by 4 bases; unmatched bases: 3.

V is TRBV27 and J is TRBJ1-2; 11 positions match TRBD1. Unmatched junction bases numbered 7, after V lost 5 bases and J lost 2 bases. The germline CDR1 and CDR2 sequences are MNHEY and SMNVEV (reference sequence). The CDR3 sequence is 16 residues long. The CDR3 DNA follows: TGTGCCAGCAGTGGACAGGGGGCACCATTGAACTATGGCTACACCTTC. Amino acids: CASSGQGAPLNYGYTF.

This clone was observed a single time. The chain's CDR3 is CASSALAGGSDTQYF. CDR3 bases: TGTGCCAGCAGCGCCCTAGCGGGAGGGTCAGATACGCAGTATTTT. The chain links TRBV9 to TRBJ2-3; 12 bases match TRBD2. CDR3 length: 15 residues. With V trimmed by 3 bases and J by 4 bases, 3 bases remained unmatched. CDR1 is SGDLS, CDR2 YYNGEE, per germline.

The chain combines TRBV5-1 with TRBJ2-7, with TRBD1 matching 7 bases. V lost 4 bases to trimming and J lost 6 bases; unmatched junction nucleotides: 7. This CDR3 is 13 amino acids long. The germline V gene has CDR1 SGHRS and CDR2 YFSETQ. The CDR3 sequence is CASSRTGEGEQYF. CDR3 DNA sequence: TGCGCCAGCAGCCGAACAGGGGAAGGCGAGCAGTACTTC.

V gene TRBV28 combines with J gene TRBJ1-5, with 8 positions matching TRBD1. The junction had 8 bases not matched to a gene; V was cut back by 6 bases and J by 1 base. The CDR3 spans 16 residues. Germline CDR1 and CDR2: MDHEN and SYDVKM. Written as DNA, the CDR3 is TGTGCCAGCAGCCGACGGGGGACAGGAAGCAATCAGCCCCAGCATTTT. It specifies CASSRRGTGSNQPQHF. Filled out from reference TRBV28 and TRBJ1-5, the complete variable domain reads DVKVTQSSRYLVKRTGEKVFLECVQDMDHENMFWYRQDPGLGLRLIYFSYDVKMKEKGDIPEGYSVSREKKERFSLILESASTNQTSMYLCASSRRGTGSNQPQHFGDGTRLSIL.

The rearrangement links TRBV2 to TRBJ1-1, with D possibly being TRBD1 (5 bases). The CDR3 has 10 amino acids. Trimming cost V 11 bases and J 9 bases, with 13 bases left between them. Per the germline V gene, CDR1 is SNHLY and CDR2 is FYNNEI. The CDR3 coding sequence is TGTGCCTCGCAAAGACAGAAAGCTTTCTTT. As protein: CASQRQKAFF.

The rearrangement links TRBV2 to TRBJ2-7; a weak D match, TRBD2 (7 bases). This CDR3 contains 13 residues. Germline V lookup: CDR1 SNHLY, CDR2 FYNNEI. The germline V and J ends were trimmed by 7 bases and 7 bases, with 17 bases remaining between them. The CDR3 DNA is TGTGCCAGCAAAGGGGGAGGGAATGGTGAGCAGTACTTC. It is translated as CASKGGGNGEQYF. The variable domain in full, with the rest retrieved from reference TRBV2 and TRBJ2-7, is EPEVTQTPSHQVTQMGQEVILRCVPISNHLYFYWYRQILGQKVEFLVSFYNNEISEKSEIFDDQFSVERPDGSNFTLKIRSTKLEDSAMYFCASKGGGNGEQYFGPGTRLTVT.

V usage is TRBV28 and J usage is TRBJ1-4; TRBD1 matches 11 bases. Losses at the gene ends were 4 bases for V and 5 bases for J; bases not matched to a gene: 6. Germline CDR1 reads MDHEN; CDR2 reads SYDVKM. The CDR3 sequence is 16 residues long. CDR3 bases: TGTGCCAGCAGTTCAACCCGGGACAGGGGGAATGAAAAACTGTTTTTT. Amino acids: CASSSTRDRGNEKLFF.

The CDR3 DNA follows: TGTGCCAGCAGTCGAGGCGGGGCGTCCTACAATGAGCAGTTCTTC. It encodes CASSRGGASYNEQFF. The chain recombines TRBV28 with TRBJ2-1, with D possibly matching TRBD2 (6 bases). The CDR3 loop spans 15 amino acids. CDR1 is MDHEN and CDR2 is SYDVKM in the germline V gene. Trimming took 5 bases from V and 1 from J, leaving 12 bases between them.

This clone appeared once. The chain recombines TRBV7-2 with TRBJ2-5, with a tentative D call TRBD2 (5 bases). CDR3 length equals 14 residues. Germline V gene data show CDR1 as SGHTA and CDR2 as FQGNSA. The V gene lost 2 bases and the J gene lost 1 base, with 8 bases spanning the gap. CDR3 residues: CASSLQSGQETQYF. In DNA form, the CDR3 reads TGTGCCAGCAGCTTACAGAGCGGCCAAGAGACCCAGTACTTC.

This chain links TRBV11-2 with TRBJ1-5; D is unresolved. The V gene's germline CDR1 is SGHAT and CDR2 FQNNGV. The CDR3 loop spans 12 amino acids. Trimming took off 11 bases at V and 3 bases at J, with 11 bases between the two ends. This CDR3 is CALPGNNQPQHF. CDR3 sequence (DNA): TGTGCCCTCCCGGGGAACAATCAGCCCCAGCATTTT.

The J gene is TRBJ2-5, the V gene TRBV3-1 (or the pseudogene TRBV3-2); possibly TRBD2 for D (5 bases). The CDR3 consists of 15 residues. V gave up 0 bases and J gave up 1 base, with 9 bases separating them. Germline V gene sequence: CDR1 LGHDT, CDR2 YNNKEL (reference sequence). The CDR3 coding sequence is TGTGCCAGCAGCCAAGACTCGGGGTTCCAAGAGACCCAGTACTTC. Amino acids: CASSQDSGFQETQYF.